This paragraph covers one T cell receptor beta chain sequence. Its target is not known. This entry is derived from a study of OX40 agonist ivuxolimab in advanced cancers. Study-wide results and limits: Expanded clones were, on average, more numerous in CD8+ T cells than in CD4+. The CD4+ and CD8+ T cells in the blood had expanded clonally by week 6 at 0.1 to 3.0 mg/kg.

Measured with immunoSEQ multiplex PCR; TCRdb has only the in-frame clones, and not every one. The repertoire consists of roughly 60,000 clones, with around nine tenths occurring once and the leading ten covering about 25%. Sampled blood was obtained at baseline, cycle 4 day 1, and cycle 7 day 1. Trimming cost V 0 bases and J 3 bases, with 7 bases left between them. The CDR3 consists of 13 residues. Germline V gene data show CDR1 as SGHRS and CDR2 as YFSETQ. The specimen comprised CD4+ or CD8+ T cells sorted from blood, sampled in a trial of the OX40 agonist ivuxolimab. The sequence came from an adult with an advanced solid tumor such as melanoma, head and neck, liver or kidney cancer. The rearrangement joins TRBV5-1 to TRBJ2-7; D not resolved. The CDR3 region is CASSLGLIYEQYF. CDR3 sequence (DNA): TGCGCCAGCAGCTTGGGACTTATCTACGAGCAGTACTTC.